This T cell receptor beta chain was obtained from a study of OX40 agonist ivuxolimab in advanced cancers. In the study overall: The dose of intravenous ivuxolimab that patients received every 2 weeks ranged from 0.01 to 10 mg/kg.

Whole-study results and caveats: Relative to CD4+, CD8+ T cells held more expanded clones on average.

Details on this clone: Its antigen is unidentified.

V was pared by 5 bases and J by 0 bases, with 7 bases between. Per the germline V gene, CDR1 is LNHDA and CDR2 is SQIVND (reference sequence). The CDR3 loop spans 13 amino acids. Data came from immunoSEQ multiplex PCR; TCRdb stores just in-frame clones and leaves some out. Of roughly 49,000 clones in the sample, approximately 90% were seen once. Samples were taken at baseline and on day 1 of cycles 4 and 7. The receptor was isolated from an adult with an advanced solid tumor such as melanoma, head and neck, liver or kidney cancer. The source was CD4+ or CD8+ T cells sorted from blood, collected in a trial of the OX40 agonist ivuxolimab. The chain joins TRBV19 to TRBJ1-1, with unresolved D. The CDR3, as DNA: TGTGCCAGTAGTCAGCTTCTGAACACTGAAGCTTTCTTT. Its translation is CASSQLLNTEAFF.